The 13 T cell receptor beta chains below were found in one sample sequenced in a study of cytomegalovirus exposure and HLA in healthy donors. PCR amplification relied on 60 Vbeta primers (plus 13 Jbeta primers). The repertoire was sequenced with immunoSEQ multiplex PCR; TCRdb's copy has only in-frame clones and lacks some. The profile shows approximately 79,000 clones, roughly 79% of them singletons. Sequences were obtained from PBMCs. These receptors were obtained from a male donor in good health and CMV-seropositive.

This sequence joins TRBV15 and TRBJ1-2, with 10 bases aligning to TRBD1. J lost 4 bases, V lost 1 base, and 3 bases had no gene match. The CDR3 is 15 amino acids. Germline V gives CDR1 LNHNV, CDR2 YYDKDF (reference sequence). Written as DNA, the CDR3 is TGTGCCACCAGCAGAGGACAGGGGGCTAGCTATGGCTACACCTTC. Protein sequence: CATSRGQGASYGYTF.

This clone was seen a few times. The rearrangement uses TRBV27 and TRBJ2-1, with 10 bases identical to TRBD1. The V segment lost 4 bases and the J segment 8 bases; nucleotides outside the gene matches: 8. CDR1 is MNHEY and CDR2 is SMNVEV in the germline V gene (reference sequence). CDR3 length: 15 amino acids. CDR3: CASSWVTGGSDEQFF. In DNA form, the CDR3 reads TGTGCCAGCAGTTGGGTGACAGGGGGCAGCGATGAGCAGTTCTTC.

This chain connects TRBV5-5 to TRBJ2-7; D is uncertain. Germline CDR1 SGHKS, CDR2 YYEKEE (reference sequence). The CDR3 loop spans 11 amino acids. V lost 3 bases and J lost 1, with 2 bases in between. The CDR3, as DNA: TGTGCCAGCAGCTCATCCTACGAGCAGTACTTC. This translates into CASSSSYEQYF.

The V call is TRBV4-3, the J call TRBJ1-2, with TRBD1 matching over 8 bases. The junction had 9 bases not matched to a gene; V was cut back by 0 bases and J by 6 bases. CDR1 LGHNA and CDR2 YSLEER come from the germline V gene. The CDR3 extends over 16 amino acids. CDR3: CASSQDETGALDGYTF. CDR3 in DNA: TGCGCCAGCAGCCAAGATGAGACAGGGGCCTTGGATGGCTACACCTTC.

The chain recombines TRBV4-2 with TRBJ2-1; D is perhaps TRBD2 (6 bases). The V and J ends lost 4 bases and 5 bases respectively, with 15 bases between them. CDR3 length equals 15 residues. The germline gives CDR1 LGHNA, CDR2 YNFKEQ. CDR3 DNA sequence: TGTGCCAGCAGCCCGGGCCGGCCGGGGGACAATGAGCAGTTCTTC. It translates to CASSPGRPGDNEQFF.

The genes are TRBV7-9 and TRBJ2-7; 13 positions agree with TRBD2. J lost 1 base, V lost 4 bases, and 1 base had no gene match. The CDR3 is 15 amino acids. Germline CDR1 is SEHNR and CDR2 is FQNEAQ (reference sequence). The CDR3 DNA sequence: TGTGCCAGCAGCTGGGGACTAGCGGGGTCCTACGAGCAGTACTTC. Translated, it gives CASSWGLAGSYEQYF.

The count of this clone is one. The rearrangement links TRBV9 to TRBJ1-2, with D unclear. Germline CDR1 reads SGDLS; CDR2 reads YYNGEE. V was trimmed by 0 bases and J by 6 bases, leaving 12 bases between them. The CDR3 sequence is 14 residues long. The CDR3 is CASSVGGVGNGYTF. CDR3 in DNA: TGTGCCAGCAGCGTAGGAGGAGTTGGAAATGGCTACACCTTC.

This clone turned up a few times. The chain links TRBV19 to TRBJ2-1; D remains ambiguous. Trimming removed 3 bases from V and 6 bases from J, with 9 bases in between. Germline CDR1 reads LNHDA; CDR2 reads SQIVND (reference sequence). The CDR3 is 13 amino acids. The CDR3 DNA reads as TGTGCCAGTAGTATGGCTAGTTCCAATGAGCAGTTCTTC. Translation gives CASSMASSNEQFF. The complete variable domain, with remaining parts taken from reference TRBV19 and TRBJ2-1, reads DGGITQSPKYLFRKEGQNVTLSCEQNLNHDAMYWYRQDPGQGLRLIYYSQIVNDFQKGDIAEGYSVSREKKESFPLTVTSAQKNPTAFYLCASSMASSNEQFFGPGTRLTVL.

The table lists this clone with a count of one. Its ends do not fully match the called genes, so a read error is possible. The chain couples TRBV7-7 to TRBJ2-1; perhaps TRBD1 as D (6 bases). Looked up from germline, CDR1 is SSHAT and CDR2 is FNYEAQ (reference sequence). This CDR3 is built from 12 residues. The CDR3 loop reads CASSSQGNERFF. The CDR3 coding sequence is TGTGCCAGCAGCTCACAGGGAAATGAGCGGTTCTTC.

The chain employs TRBV6-5 and TRBJ1-2, with D unclear. Trimming stripped 6 bases from V and 7 bases from J, with 9 bases between. The V gene's germline CDR1 is MNHEY and CDR2 SVGAGI. CDR3 size: 11 residues. The CDR3 nucleotides read TGTGCCAGCAGCTCCGGGTTTGGCTACACCTTC. Amino acid sequence: CASSSGFGYTF.

The V call is TRBV28, the J call TRBJ2-7; D is possibly TRBD1 (6 bases). Trimming left V 2 bases short and J 3 bases short, with 20 bases between. From germline, CDR1 is MDHEN and CDR2 SYDVKM. This CDR3 contains 17 residues. CDR3 sequence reads: CASSLIPDRIYYYEQYF. The DNA for the CDR3 is TGTGCCAGCAGTTTAATCCCCGACAGGATATACTACTACGAGCAGTACTTC.

The genes are TRBV11-2 and TRBJ2-3; D unclear. This CDR3 has 13 residues. V lost 5 bases to trimming and J lost 3 bases, with 9 bases between them. Per the germline V gene, CDR1 is SGHAT and CDR2 is FQNNGV. This CDR3 is CASSPIRTDTQYF. CDR3 sequence (DNA): TGTGCCAGCAGCCCGATACGGACAGATACGCAGTATTTT.

The V call is TRBV5-1, the J call TRBJ1-1, with TRBD1 matching 8 bases. V was clipped by 3 bases and J by 1 base; unmatched bases: 14. CDR3 length: 18 amino acids. Germline assignment: CDR1 SGHRS and CDR2 YFSETQ. The CDR3 spells CASSSNSGGGRANTEAFF. CDR3 nucleotides: TGCGCCAGCAGCTCCAACTCAGGGGGCGGACGGGCGAACACTGAAGCTTTCTTT.